Shown below are 9 T cell receptor beta chains from a single sample sequenced in a study of blood T cells in healthy people across ages. The second PCR ran roughly 6 to 11 cycles with a sample-barcoded 5' primer and J-beta primers. In TCRdb, the 5' RACE reads were re-called with MiXCR into one record per CDR3 protein. The sample includes hundreds of thousands of distinct CDR3 sequences, 25% to 30% of them seen just once. The sequenced sample was blood. The receptor source for this set is a woman older than 75 in good health.

This clonotype showed up just a few times. CDR3 protein: CSALSAFSGNTIYF. The CDR3 DNA sequence: TGCAGTGCTTTGTCGGCGTTCTCTGGAAACACCATATATTTT. The chain combines TRBV20-1 with TRBJ1-3; D gene ambiguous. V was pared by 5 bases and J by 0 bases, with 11 bases between. CDR1 is DFQATT and CDR2 is SNEGSKA in the germline V gene (reference sequence). This CDR3 comprises 14 residues.

This clonotype was detected ten times or more. The rearrangement joins TRBV12-3 or TRBV12-4 to TRBJ2-5; TRBD2 is a possible D gene (5 bases). V lost 6 bases to trimming and J lost 5 bases, with 16 bases between them. The CDR3 contains 14 residues. The CDR3 nucleotides read TGTGCCAGCAGGGAGGCCGGCGCCCCTGAGACCCAGTACTTC. Its protein product is CASREAGAPETQYF.

This clonotype was recorded many times. V is TRBV5-1 and J is TRBJ2-1; 8 bases are a match to TRBD1. The CDR3 sequence is 15 residues long. Looked up from germline, CDR1 is SGHRS and CDR2 is YFSETQ. The trim removed 4 bases at V and 5 bases at J, leaving 8 bases unmatched. The CDR3 nucleotides read TGCGCCAGCAGCCGGGAAGGGACAGGAGACAATGAGCAGTTCTTC. Protein product: CASSREGTGDNEQFF.

This clonotype has at least ten counts. The chain recombines TRBV5-1 with TRBJ1-5; a possible D gene is TRBD1 (6 bases). V was pared by 2 bases and J by 6 bases, with 18 bases between. Germline V gives CDR1 SGHRS, CDR2 YFSETQ. CDR3 size: 16 residues. CDR3 sequence reads: CASSLFPAGAGQPQHF. DNA for the CDR3: TGCGCCAGCAGCTTATTCCCCGCAGGGGCGGGTCAGCCCCAGCATTTT.

This clonotype was recorded a few times. The gene calls are TRBV25-1 and TRBJ1-2, with 9 bases matching TRBD1. From germline, CDR1 is MGHDK and CDR2 SYGVNS. This CDR3 has 16 residues. Trimming at V came to 3 bases and at J to 7 bases, leaving 12 bases not matched to a gene. CDR3 coding DNA: TGTGCCAGCAGTGATACGGGACAGGGTCAGAGTGGTGGCTACACCTTC. Encoded protein: CASSDTGQGQSGGYTF.

There are many counts of this clonotype. Here the CDR3 DNA reads TGTGCCAGCAGCTTCTTTGGGCGCAGAACTGAAGCTTTCTTT. Encoded protein: CASSFFGRRTEAFF. V and J are TRBV7-2 and TRBJ1-1, with D hard to call. V was shortened by 3 bases and J by 5 bases, with 13 bases between the two germline ends. The CDR3 contains 14 residues. The germline V gene has CDR1 SGHTA and CDR2 FQGNSA. Together with reference TRBV7-2 and TRBJ1-1, the CDR3 gives the full variable domain: GAGVSQSPSNKVTEKGKDVELRCDPISGHTALYWYRQSLGQGLEFLIYFQGNSAPDKSGLPSDRFSAERTGGSVSTLTIQRTQQEDSAVYLCASSFFGRRTEAFFGQGTRLTVV.

This clonotype was seen repeatedly, ten times or more. The rearrangement joins TRBV6-6 to TRBJ2-3, with 9 nucleotides matching TRBD2. Germline loops: CDR1 MNHNY, CDR2 SVGAGI (reference sequence). The CDR3 runs 16 residues. V shed 7 bases and J 3 bases; nucleotides not matched to a gene: 11. CDR3 sequence: CASTLGTSTGTDTQYF. The CDR3 region has the DNA TGTGCCAGCACCCTAGGGACTAGCACCGGGACAGATACGCAGTATTTT.

The chain couples TRBV7-2 to TRBJ2-1; 9 nucleotides line up with TRBD2. Germline CDR1 reads SGHTA; CDR2 reads FQGNSA. The J segment lost 9 bases and the V segment lost 1 base, leaving 10 bases of the junction unmatched. The CDR3 length is 16 residues. CDR3 amino acids: CASSLGYSGGKGEQFF. In DNA form, the CDR3 reads TGTGCCAGCAGCTTAGGCTACAGCGGGGGGAAGGGTGAGCAGTTCTTC.

The sample holds a few counts of this clonotype. Here the CDR3 DNA reads TGTGCCAGCAGCCCCCTAGAGGGGGTATACAATGAGCAGTACTTC. It is translated as CASSPLEGVYNEQYF. This rearrangement joins TRBV11-2 to TRBJ2-7, with a tentative D call TRBD1 (6 bases). Germline V gives CDR1 SGHAT, CDR2 FQNNGV. The CDR3 is made up of 15 amino acids. Trimming removed 5 bases at V and 7 bases at J, with 21 bases between.